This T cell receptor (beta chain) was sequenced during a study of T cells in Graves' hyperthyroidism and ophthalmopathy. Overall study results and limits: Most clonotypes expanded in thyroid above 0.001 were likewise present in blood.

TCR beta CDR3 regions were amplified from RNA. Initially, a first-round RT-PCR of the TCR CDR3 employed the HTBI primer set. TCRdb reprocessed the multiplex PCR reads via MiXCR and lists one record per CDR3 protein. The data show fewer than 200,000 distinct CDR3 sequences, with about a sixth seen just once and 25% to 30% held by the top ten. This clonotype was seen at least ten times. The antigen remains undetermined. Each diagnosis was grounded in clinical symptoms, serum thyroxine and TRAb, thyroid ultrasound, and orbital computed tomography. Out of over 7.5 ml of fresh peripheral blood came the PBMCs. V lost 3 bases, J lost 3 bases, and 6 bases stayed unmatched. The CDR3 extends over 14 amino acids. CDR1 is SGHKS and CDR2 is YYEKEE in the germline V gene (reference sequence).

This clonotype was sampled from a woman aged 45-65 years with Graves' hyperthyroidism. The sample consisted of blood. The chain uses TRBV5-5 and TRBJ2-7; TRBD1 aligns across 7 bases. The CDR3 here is CASSWTGSNYEQYF. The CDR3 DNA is TGTGCCAGCAGCTGGACAGGATCCAACTACGAGCAGTACTTC.